This T cell receptor (beta chain) was identified during a study of human T cells and chemical hapten exposure. On the study more broadly: Small discrepancies in pooled library volume mainly accounted for the varying TCR yields per sample.

Time point given: patch test 1, 2 weeks after DPC sensitization. The treatment: therapeutic diphenylcyclopropenone sensitization with weekly scalp DPC. This clonotype was recorded a few times. This CDR3 has 15 residues. V lost 4 bases to trimming and J lost 2 bases; unmatched junction nucleotides: 2. Germline V CDR1 and CDR2: ENHRY, SYGVKD. TCRdb reprocessed the RACE reads with MiXCR, giving one entry per CDR3 protein. The sample has about 99,000 distinct CDR3 sequences; about an eighth are singletons. This clonotype originated in a woman aged 40 to 50 with alopecia areata. Some clones in this sample may be carry-over from other donors' samples. V usage is TRBV10-3 and J usage is TRBJ2-3; 11 positions agree with TRBD2. The material was whole blood, obtained in connection with sensitization to the hapten diphenylcyclopropenone (DPC). The CDR3 region is CAISGLAGPTDTQYF. The CDR3 DNA follows: TGTGCCATCAGTGGACTAGCGGGACCCACAGATACGCAGTATTTT.